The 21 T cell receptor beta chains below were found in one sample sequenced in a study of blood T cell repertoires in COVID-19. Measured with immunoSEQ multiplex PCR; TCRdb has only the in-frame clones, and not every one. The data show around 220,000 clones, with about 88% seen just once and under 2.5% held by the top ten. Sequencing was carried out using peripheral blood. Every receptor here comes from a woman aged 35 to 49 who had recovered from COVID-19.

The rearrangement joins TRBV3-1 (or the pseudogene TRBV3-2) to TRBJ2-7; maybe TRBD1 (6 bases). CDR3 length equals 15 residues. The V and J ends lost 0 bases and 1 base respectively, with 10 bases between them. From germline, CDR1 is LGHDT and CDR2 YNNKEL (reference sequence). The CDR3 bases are TGTGCCAGCAGCCAAGAGGGACAAACGTCCTACGAGCAGTACTTC. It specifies CASSQEGQTSYEQYF.

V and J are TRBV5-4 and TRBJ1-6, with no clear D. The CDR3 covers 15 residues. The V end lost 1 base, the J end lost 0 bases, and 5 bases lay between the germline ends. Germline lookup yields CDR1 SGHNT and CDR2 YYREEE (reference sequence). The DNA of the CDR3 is TGTGCCAGCAGCTTGTTCAGCTCCTATAATTCACCCCTCCACTTT. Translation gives CASSLFSSYNSPLHF.

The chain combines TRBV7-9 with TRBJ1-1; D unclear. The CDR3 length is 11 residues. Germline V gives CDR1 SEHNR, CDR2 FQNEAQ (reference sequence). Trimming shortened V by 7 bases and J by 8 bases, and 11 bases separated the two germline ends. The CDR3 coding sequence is TGTGCCAGCATCCCGTCGGGGGAAGCTTTCTTT. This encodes CASIPSGEAFF.

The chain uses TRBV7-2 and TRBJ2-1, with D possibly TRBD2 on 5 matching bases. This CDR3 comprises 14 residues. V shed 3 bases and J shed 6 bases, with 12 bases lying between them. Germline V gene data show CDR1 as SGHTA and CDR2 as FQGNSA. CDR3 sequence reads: CASSFGLAGNEQFF. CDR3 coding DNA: TGTGCCAGCAGCTTCGGTCTAGCAGGCAATGAGCAGTTCTTC.

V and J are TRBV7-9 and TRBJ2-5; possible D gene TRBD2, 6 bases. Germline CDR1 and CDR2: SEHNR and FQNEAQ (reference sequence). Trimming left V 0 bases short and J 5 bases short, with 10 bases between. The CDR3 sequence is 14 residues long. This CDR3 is CASSLAVAGETQYF. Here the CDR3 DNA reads TGTGCCAGCAGCTTAGCGGTGGCGGGGGAGACCCAGTACTTC.

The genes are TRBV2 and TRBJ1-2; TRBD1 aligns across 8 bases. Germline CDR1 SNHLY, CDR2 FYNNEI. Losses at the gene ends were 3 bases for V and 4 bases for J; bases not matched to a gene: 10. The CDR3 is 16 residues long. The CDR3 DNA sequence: TGTGCCAGCAGTGAGTTCGGCAGGGGGCAAGTCTATGGCTACACCTTC. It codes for CASSEFGRGQVYGYTF.

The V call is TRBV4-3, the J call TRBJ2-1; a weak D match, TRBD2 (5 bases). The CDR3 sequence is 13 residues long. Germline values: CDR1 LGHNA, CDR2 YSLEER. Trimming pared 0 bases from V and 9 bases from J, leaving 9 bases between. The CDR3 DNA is TGCGCCAGCAGCCAAGATGTGGCGGGTGAGCAGTTCTTC. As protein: CASSQDVAGEQFF.

CDR3 in DNA: TGTGCCAGCAGCTCAAGACAGGGGGCTTGGACTGAAGCTTTCTTT. Its translation is CASSSRQGAWTEAFF. The V gene is TRBV7-2, the J gene TRBJ1-1; 10 nucleotides match TRBD1. V dropped 4 bases and J dropped 5; count of bases not matched to a gene: 7. The CDR3 is 15 residues long. Germline-derived CDR1 and CDR2 are SGHTA and FQGNSA.

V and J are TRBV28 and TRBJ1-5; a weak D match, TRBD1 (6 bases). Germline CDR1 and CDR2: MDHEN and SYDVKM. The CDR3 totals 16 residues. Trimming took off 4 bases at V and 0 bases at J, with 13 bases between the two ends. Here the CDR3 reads CASSSTQGYSNQPQHF. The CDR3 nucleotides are TGTGCCAGCAGTTCCACTCAGGGGTATAGCAATCAGCCCCAGCATTTT. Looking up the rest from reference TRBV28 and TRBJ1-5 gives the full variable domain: DVKVTQSSRYLVKRTGEKVFLECVQDMDHENMFWYRQDPGLGLRLIYFSYDVKMKEKGDIPEGYSVSREKKERFSLILESASTNQTSMYLCASSSTQGYSNQPQHFGDGTRLSIL.

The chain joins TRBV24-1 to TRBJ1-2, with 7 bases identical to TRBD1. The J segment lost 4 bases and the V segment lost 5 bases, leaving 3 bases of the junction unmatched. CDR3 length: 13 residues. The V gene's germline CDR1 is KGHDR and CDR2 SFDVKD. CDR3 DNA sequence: TGTGCCACCAGTGGGGGGACAGCCTATGGCTACACCTTC. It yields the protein CATSGGTAYGYTF.

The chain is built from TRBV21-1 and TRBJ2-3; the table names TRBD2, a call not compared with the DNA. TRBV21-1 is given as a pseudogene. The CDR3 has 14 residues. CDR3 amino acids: CASSSLAHPDTQYF. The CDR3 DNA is TGTGCCAGCAGCAGTCTAGCGCATCCAGATACGCAGTATTTT.

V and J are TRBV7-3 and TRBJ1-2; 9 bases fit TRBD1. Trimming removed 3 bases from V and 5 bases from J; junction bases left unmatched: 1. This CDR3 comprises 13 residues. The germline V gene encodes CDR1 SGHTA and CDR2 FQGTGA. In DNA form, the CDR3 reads TGTGCCAGCAGCTTGACAGGGGGTTATGGCTACACCTTC. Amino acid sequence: CASSLTGGYGYTF.

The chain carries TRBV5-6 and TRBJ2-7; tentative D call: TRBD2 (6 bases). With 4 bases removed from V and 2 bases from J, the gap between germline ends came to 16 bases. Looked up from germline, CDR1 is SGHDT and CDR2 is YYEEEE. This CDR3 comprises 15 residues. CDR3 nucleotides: TGTGCCAGCAGCCCCCCTTCATCGGGGGCCTACGAGCAGTACTTC. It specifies CASSPPSSGAYEQYF.

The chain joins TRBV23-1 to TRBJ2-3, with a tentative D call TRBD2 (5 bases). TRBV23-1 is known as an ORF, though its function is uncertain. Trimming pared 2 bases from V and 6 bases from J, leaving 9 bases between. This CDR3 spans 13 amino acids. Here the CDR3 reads CASSQRRGDTQYF. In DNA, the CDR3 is TGCGCCAGCAGTCAAAGAAGAGGGGATACGCAGTATTTT.

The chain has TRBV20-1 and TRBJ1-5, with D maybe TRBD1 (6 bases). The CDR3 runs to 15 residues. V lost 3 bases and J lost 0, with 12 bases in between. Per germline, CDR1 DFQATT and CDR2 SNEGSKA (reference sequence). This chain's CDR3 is CSASRRTDSNQPQHF. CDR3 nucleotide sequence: TGCAGTGCTAGTCGCCGGACAGATAGCAATCAGCCCCAGCATTTT.

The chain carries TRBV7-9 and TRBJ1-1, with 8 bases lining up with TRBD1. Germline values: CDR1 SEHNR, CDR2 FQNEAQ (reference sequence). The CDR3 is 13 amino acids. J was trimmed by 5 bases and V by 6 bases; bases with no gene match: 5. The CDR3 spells CASRSTGETEAFF. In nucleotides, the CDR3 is TGTGCCAGCAGGTCGACAGGGGAAACTGAAGCTTTCTTT.

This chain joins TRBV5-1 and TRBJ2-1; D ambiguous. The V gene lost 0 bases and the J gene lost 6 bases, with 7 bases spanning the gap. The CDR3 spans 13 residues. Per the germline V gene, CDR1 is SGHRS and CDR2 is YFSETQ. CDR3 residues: CASSLVTSNEQFF. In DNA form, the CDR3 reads TGCGCCAGCAGCTTGGTGACTTCCAATGAGCAGTTCTTC.

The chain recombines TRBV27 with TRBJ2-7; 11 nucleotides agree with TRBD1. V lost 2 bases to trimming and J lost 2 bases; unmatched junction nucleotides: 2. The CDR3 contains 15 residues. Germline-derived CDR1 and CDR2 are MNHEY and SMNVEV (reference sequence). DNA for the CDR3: TGTGCCAGCAGTTTAGGGGACAGGGGGACCTACGAGCAGTACTTC. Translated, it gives CASSLGDRGTYEQYF.

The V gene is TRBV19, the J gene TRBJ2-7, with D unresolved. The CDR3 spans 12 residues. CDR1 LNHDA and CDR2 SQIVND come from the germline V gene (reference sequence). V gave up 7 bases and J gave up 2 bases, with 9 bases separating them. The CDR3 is CASMGYPYEQYF. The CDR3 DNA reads TGTGCCAGTATGGGCTATCCCTACGAGCAGTACTTC.

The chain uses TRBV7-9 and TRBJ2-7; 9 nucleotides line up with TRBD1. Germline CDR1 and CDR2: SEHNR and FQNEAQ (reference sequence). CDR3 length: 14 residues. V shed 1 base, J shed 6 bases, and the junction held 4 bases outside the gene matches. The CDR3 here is CASSLVQGAAEQYF. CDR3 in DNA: TGTGCCAGCAGCTTAGTACAGGGGGCGGCCGAGCAGTACTTC.

The CDR3 DNA follows: TGTGCCAGCAGTCCCTCGACAGGGTTTAACTATGGCTACACCTTC. Translated, it gives CASSPSTGFNYGYTF. J is TRBJ1-2 and V is TRBV27; 7 nucleotides line up with TRBD1. The V segment lost 5 bases and the J segment 1 base; nucleotides outside the gene matches: 7. CDR3 length equals 15 residues. Germline V gene data show CDR1 as MNHEY and CDR2 as SMNVEV (reference sequence).